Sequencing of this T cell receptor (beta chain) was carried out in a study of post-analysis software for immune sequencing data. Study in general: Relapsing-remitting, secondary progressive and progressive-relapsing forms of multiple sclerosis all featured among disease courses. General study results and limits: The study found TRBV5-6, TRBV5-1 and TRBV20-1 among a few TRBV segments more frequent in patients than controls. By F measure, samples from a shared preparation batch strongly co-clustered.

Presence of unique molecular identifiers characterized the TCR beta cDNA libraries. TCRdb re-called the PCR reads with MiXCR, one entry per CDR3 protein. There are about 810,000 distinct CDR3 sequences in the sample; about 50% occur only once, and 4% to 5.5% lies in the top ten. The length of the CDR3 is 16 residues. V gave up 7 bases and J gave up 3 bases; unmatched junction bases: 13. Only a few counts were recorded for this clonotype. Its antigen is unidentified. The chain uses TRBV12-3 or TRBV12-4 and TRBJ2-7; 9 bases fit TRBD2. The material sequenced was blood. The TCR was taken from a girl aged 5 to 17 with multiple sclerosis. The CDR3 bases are TGTGCCAGCACGGGGCCGTCGAGCGGGGGGAACTACGAGCAGTACTTC. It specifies CASTGPSSGGNYEQYF.